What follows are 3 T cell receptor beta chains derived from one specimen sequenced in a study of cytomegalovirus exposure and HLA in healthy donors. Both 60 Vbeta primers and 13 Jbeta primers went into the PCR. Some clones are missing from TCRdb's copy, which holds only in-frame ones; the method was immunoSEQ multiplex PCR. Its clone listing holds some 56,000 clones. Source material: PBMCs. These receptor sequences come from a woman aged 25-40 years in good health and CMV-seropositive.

CDR3 in DNA: TGTGCCAGCAGCCCAGACAGGGGGGATGGCTACACCTTC. It is translated as CASSPDRGDGYTF. V usage is TRBV7-9 and J usage is TRBJ1-2, with 9 bases matching TRBD1. This CDR3 has 13 amino acids. V shed 5 bases, J shed 6 bases, and the junction held 4 bases outside the gene matches. Germline lookup yields CDR1 SEHNR and CDR2 FQNEAQ (reference sequence).

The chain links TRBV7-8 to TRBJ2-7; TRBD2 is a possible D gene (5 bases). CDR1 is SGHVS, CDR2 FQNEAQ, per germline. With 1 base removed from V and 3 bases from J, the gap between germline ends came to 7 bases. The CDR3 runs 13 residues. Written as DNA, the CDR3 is TGTGCCAGCAGCTTAGAAGCGGACTACGAGCAGTACTTC. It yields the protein CASSLEADYEQYF.

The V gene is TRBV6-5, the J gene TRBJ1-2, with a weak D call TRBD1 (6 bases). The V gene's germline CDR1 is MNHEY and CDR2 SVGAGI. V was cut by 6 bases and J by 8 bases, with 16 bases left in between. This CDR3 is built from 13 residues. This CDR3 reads CASRRAGAWGYTF. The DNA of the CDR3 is TGTGCCAGCAGGCGGGCGGGGGCCTGGGGCTACACCTTC.